The 14 T cell receptor beta chains below all came from one sample that was sequenced in a study of graft-versus-host responses after intestinal transplantation. The assay was immunoSEQ multiplex PCR, and TCRdb's table has in-frame clones only and misses some. The sample holds roughly 21,000 clones, around 43% seen once. CFSE-labeled responder cells (200,000) were plated with 200,000 irradiated, violet-dye-labeled stimulator cells. The sequencing used alloreactive CD8+ T cells from a mixed lymphocyte reaction culture, collected before intestinal transplant. Regarding subset: CFSE-low proliferating T cells sorted from roughly 6-day pre-transplant mixed lymphocyte reaction (GvH or HvG direction). These receptor sequences come from a human patient who received an intestinal transplant.

This clone was observed a few times. The chain combines TRBV6-6 with TRBJ1-2, with D tentatively TRBD1 (5 bases). Germline V lookup: CDR1 MNHNY, CDR2 SVGAGI (reference sequence). Trimming took off 5 bases at V and 6 bases at J, with 13 bases between the two ends. The CDR3 sequence is 13 residues long. In DNA, the CDR3 is TGTGCCAGCAGTCACGGGGCGGTAGATGGCTACACCTTC. It yields the protein CASSHGAVDGYTF.

This clone was counted between two and nine times. V and J are TRBV30 and TRBJ1-1; 9 bases line up with TRBD1. This CDR3 region has 12 residues. The V gene end was trimmed by 6 bases and the J gene end by 4 bases; junction bases not matched to a gene: 3. Germline lookup yields CDR1 GTSNPN and CDR2 SVGIG (reference sequence). As DNA, the CDR3 is TGTGCCTGCCGGGACAGGGTCACTGAAGCTTTCTTT. Translation: CACRDRVTEAFF.

The chain carries TRBV6-5 and TRBJ2-7; D call uncertain. The V end lost 0 bases, the J end lost 3 bases, and 15 bases lay between the germline ends. This CDR3 contains 16 residues. CDR1 and CDR2 (germline): MNHEY, SVGAGI. CDR3 DNA sequence: TGTGCCAGCAGTTACTCCTTCATAAACGGATTCTACGAGCAGTACTTC. It translates to CASSYSFINGFYEQYF.

This clone showed up just a few times. V usage is TRBV29-1 and J usage is TRBJ2-3; 9 bases line up with TRBD2. V lost 2 bases, J lost 4 bases, and 13 bases stayed unmatched. The CDR3 is 17 residues long. The germline V gene encodes CDR1 SQVTM and CDR2 ANQGSEA. The CDR3 sequence is CSVERAWGSGSPDTQYF. Here the CDR3 DNA reads TGCAGCGTTGAAAGGGCTTGGGGTAGCGGGAGCCCAGATACGCAGTATTTT.

J is TRBJ2-7 and V is TRBV10-3, with D maybe TRBD1 (8 bases). This CDR3 region has 15 residues. Trimming pared 6 bases from V and 5 bases from J, leaving 20 bases between. Germline CDR1 reads ENHRY; CDR2 reads SYGVKD. The CDR3 nucleotides are TGTGCCATCAGCGGGGGGCAGGGGGCGTTCAACGAGCAGTACTTC. Its protein product is CAISGGQGAFNEQYF.

The rearrangement joins TRBV7-7 to TRBJ2-2; D may correspond to TRBD1 or TRBD2 (6 bases each). Germline assignment: CDR1 SSHAT and CDR2 FNYEAQ (reference sequence). The CDR3 contains 17 residues. Deletions cut 5 bases from V and 4 bases from J, with 20 bases between. For the CDR3, the DNA is TGTGCCAGCAGCCCCACAGAGGGGGGTTGGGCCACCGGGGAGCTGTTTTTT. It encodes CASSPTEGGWATGELFF.

This clone was counted a few times. The rearrangement links TRBV6-1 to TRBJ1-5; no firm D call. CDR1 is MNHNS, CDR2 SASEGT, per germline. V dropped 9 bases and J dropped 11 bases, with 14 bases sitting between them. This CDR3 has 11 residues. CDR3 in DNA: TGTGCCAGTAGCCTAAGGTGGTCCCAGCATTTT. As protein: CASSLRWSQHF.

This clone occurred a few times. V gene TRBV29-1 combines with J gene TRBJ1-2, with 11 bases matching TRBD1. This CDR3 has 14 residues. V shed 6 bases and J 5 bases; nucleotides not matched to a gene: 8. Germline V lookup: CDR1 SQVTM, CDR2 ANQGSEA. The CDR3: CSVNTGTGGYGYTF. CDR3 nucleotides: TGCAGCGTGAACACCGGGACAGGGGGTTATGGCTACACCTTC.

The rearrangement links TRBV6-5 to TRBJ2-7, with 11 positions matching TRBD2. Germline-derived CDR1 and CDR2 are MNHEY and SVGAGI. This CDR3 spans 15 amino acids. J lost 3 bases, V lost 4 bases, and 5 bases had no gene match. DNA for the CDR3: TGTGCCAGCAGTTTTTCCGGGACTAGCGGCTACGAGCAGTACTTC. It specifies CASSFSGTSGYEQYF.

By proportion, this clone is medium-sized. The chain is built from TRBV7-6 and TRBJ2-7, with 7 bases lining up with TRBD2. V shed 1 base and J 6 bases; nucleotides not matched to a gene: 6. The germline CDR1 and CDR2 sequences are SGHVS and FNYEAQ. The CDR3 has 14 residues. CDR3 region: CASSLGTRISEQYF. Written as DNA, the CDR3 is TGTGCCAGCAGCTTAGGGACTAGGATTTCCGAGCAGTACTTC. The variable domain in full, completed from reference TRBV7-6 and TRBJ2-7, reads GAGVSQSPRYKVTKRGQDVALRCDPISGHVSLYWYRQALGQGPEFLTYFNYEAQQDKSGLPNDRFSAERPEGSISTLTIQRTEQRDSAMYRCASSLGTRISEQYFGPGTRLTVT.

This sequence joins TRBV5-1 and TRBJ2-5; 9 positions match TRBD2. The ends lost 4 bases at V and 8 bases at J; junction bases unmatched: 15. CDR1 SGHRS and CDR2 YFSETQ come from the germline V gene. The length of the CDR3 is 16 residues. CDR3 protein: CASSPLPTVAGVTQYF. For the CDR3, the DNA is TGCGCCAGCAGCCCGCTCCCAACAGTAGCGGGAGTCACCCAGTACTTC.

This clone occurred a few times. The DNA for the CDR3 is TGTGCCAGCAGTCCGGGGCGGCCCAGTACTGAGCAGTTCTTC. Residues: CASSPGRPSTEQFF. The chain combines TRBV6-5 with TRBJ2-1; D may match TRBD1 or TRBD2 (5 bases each). The CDR3 runs to 14 residues. The germline V gene has CDR1 MNHEY and CDR2 SVGAGI. The V end was cut by 5 bases, the J end by 9 bases, with 17 bases between.

V is TRBV19 and J is TRBJ2-1; 12 bases align to TRBD2. The CDR3 spans 15 residues. Germline V gene lookup returns CDR1 LNHDA and CDR2 SQIVND (reference sequence). Trimming removed 8 bases from V and 6 bases from J; junction bases left unmatched: 8. CDR3 sequence reads: CASWTTSGSVNEQFF. The CDR3 DNA reads as TGTGCCAGTTGGACGACTAGCGGGAGTGTCAATGAGCAGTTCTTC.

This clone appeared a few times. The chain couples TRBV19 to TRBJ2-3, with 7 bases that match TRBD1. With V trimmed by 5 bases and J by 5 bases, 7 bases remained unmatched. This CDR3 contains 14 residues. The germline V gene encodes CDR1 LNHDA and CDR2 SQIVND (reference sequence). The CDR3 reads CASSFGQVRDTQYF. As DNA, the CDR3 is TGTGCCAGTAGTTTCGGACAGGTTAGAGATACGCAGTATTTT.